This T cell receptor beta chain was sequenced during a study of cytomegalovirus exposure and HLA in healthy donors. Study-wide context: About 180 million T cells yielded roughly 120 million unique TCR beta sequences, as an earlier analysis found.

Study findings and constraints: Owing to their indistinguishability, certain V segments, notably TRBV6-2 and TRBV6-3, were excluded.

Comments on this clone: Its specificity is unknown.

60 Vbeta and 13 Jbeta primers were used in PCR. TCRdb's table, derived via immunoSEQ multiplex PCR, lists solely in-frame clones and lacks some. The table includes around 150,000 clones, 80% detected once. V shed 5 bases, J shed 3 bases, and the junction held 10 bases outside the gene matches. Germline V gives CDR1 SGHTA, CDR2 FQGNSA. The CDR3 consists of 18 residues. Material for sequencing was PBMCs. The chain couples TRBV7-2 to TRBJ2-5; 15 bases are shared with TRBD2. This clonotype was sampled from a man younger than 45 in good health and CMV-seronegative. The CDR3: CASSTGLAGGGLEETQYF. In DNA, the CDR3 is TGTGCCAGCAGCACGGGACTAGCGGGAGGAGGGCTTGAAGAGACCCAGTACTTC.